This TCR beta chain was sequenced for a study of T cells in Graves' hyperthyroidism and ophthalmopathy. TCR beta CDR3 regions were amplified from RNA transcripts. The HTBI primer set drove a first-round RT-PCR of the TCR CDR3. Each CDR3 protein gets one entry after TCRdb re-called the multiplex PCR reads with MiXCR. The sample lists over 450,000 distinct CDR3 sequences; about an eighth were seen once. The CDR3 is made up of 15 amino acids. The V segment lost 6 bases and the J segment 1 base; nucleotides outside the gene matches: 6. The germline V gene encodes CDR1 MNHEY and CDR2 SMNVEV (reference sequence). Patients having uncontrolled infection, another autoimmune disease, pregnancy or lactation were not included. Clinicians diagnosed patients from clinical symptoms, serum thyroxine and TRAb, thyroid ultrasound and orbital computed tomography. PBMCs were obtained from 9.5 to 10 ml fresh peripheral blood.

Notes on the study in general: Most clonotypes expanded in thyroid above 0.001 were likewise present in blood.

On this clonotype itself: The antigen is undetermined.

Material: blood. The sequence came from a woman aged 18-29 years with Graves' hyperthyroidism. This chain joins TRBV27 and TRBJ2-3, with 8 positions matching TRBD2. Here the CDR3 DNA reads TGTGCCAGCAGGCCGACTAGCGCTGGCACAGATACGCAGTATTTT. Amino acid sequence: CASRPTSAGTDTQYF.